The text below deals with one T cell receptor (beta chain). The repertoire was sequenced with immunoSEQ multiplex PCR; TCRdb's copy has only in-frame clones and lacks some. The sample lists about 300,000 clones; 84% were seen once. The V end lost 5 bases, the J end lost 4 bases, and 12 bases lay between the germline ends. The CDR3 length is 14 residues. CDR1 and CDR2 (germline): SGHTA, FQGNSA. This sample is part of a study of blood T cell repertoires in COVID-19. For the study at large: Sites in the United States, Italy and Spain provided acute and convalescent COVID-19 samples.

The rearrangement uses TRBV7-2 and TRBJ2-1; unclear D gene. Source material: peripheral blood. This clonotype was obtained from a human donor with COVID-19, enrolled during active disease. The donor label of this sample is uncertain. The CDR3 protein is CASSAAAVYNEQFF. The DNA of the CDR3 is TGTGCCAGCAGCGCCGCGGCGGTATACAATGAGCAGTTCTTC. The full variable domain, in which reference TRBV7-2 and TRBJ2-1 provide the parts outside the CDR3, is GAGVSQSPSNKVTEKGKDVELRCDPISGHTALYWYRQSLGQGLEFLIYFQGNSAPDKSGLPSDRFSAERTGGSVSTLTIQRTQQEDSAVYLCASSAAAVYNEQFFGPGTRLTVL.